This entry lists 13 T cell receptor beta chains sequenced from one sample in a study of identical twins. Using its own MiXCR run on the 5' RACE reads, TCRdb lists one record per CDR3 protein. The table records some 710,000 distinct CDR3 sequences, less than 7% of them present only once. Sequencing input: naive T cells sorted from blood. All receptors come from a man between 18 and 29 years old in good health.

This clonotype has just a few counts. The chain is built from TRBV12-3 or TRBV12-4 and TRBJ1-2; D is ambiguous. Trimming removed 0 bases at V and 4 bases at J, with 9 bases between. The CDR3 is 14 residues long. In nucleotides, the CDR3 is TGTGCCAGCAGTTTAGCAACTGGGCGCTATGGCTACACCTTC. Amino acids: CASSLATGRYGYTF.

This clonotype showed up just a few times. V gene TRBV5-1 combines with J gene TRBJ2-6, with D possibly being TRBD1 (5 bases). Per germline, CDR1 SGHRS and CDR2 YFSETQ. V lost 4 bases and J 0 bases, leaving 14 bases between the germline ends. The CDR3 runs to 17 residues. The CDR3 protein is CASSRILDSSGANVLTF. The CDR3 bases are TGCGCCAGCAGCCGGATATTAGACAGCTCTGGGGCCAACGTCCTGACTTTC.

The rearrangement joins TRBV10-3 to TRBJ2-2; the D gene is possibly TRBD2 (6 bases). The germline V gene has CDR1 ENHRY and CDR2 SYGVKD. V lost 11 bases and J lost 4, with 20 bases in between. This CDR3 spans 15 amino acids. CDR3 protein: CASGRRLATTGELFF. In DNA form, the CDR3 reads TGTGCCTCCGGCCGGAGGCTAGCGACCACCGGGGAGCTGTTTTTT.

The V gene is TRBV12-3 or TRBV12-4, the J gene TRBJ1-5; no clear D gene. Trimming stripped 3 bases from V and 3 bases from J, with 9 bases between. The CDR3 consists of 14 residues. The CDR3 loop is CASSLRRANQPQHF. CDR3 nucleotides: TGTGCCAGCAGTTTGAGGAGAGCCAATCAGCCCCAGCATTTT.

The chain recombines TRBV15 with TRBJ2-3; 10 bases match TRBD2. J gave up 3 bases and V 0 bases, and 6 bases lay outside the gene matches. CDR3 length equals 17 residues. From germline, CDR1 is LNHNV and CDR2 YYDKDF (reference sequence). CDR3: CATSRDVGLAVTDTQYF. The CDR3 DNA follows: TGTGCCACCAGCAGAGATGTCGGACTAGCGGTGACAGATACGCAGTATTTT.

This clonotype was observed a few times. V gene TRBV5-5 combines with J gene TRBJ2-5; D ambiguous. CDR1 is SGHKS, CDR2 YYEKEE, per germline (reference sequence). V lost 0 bases and J 0 bases, leaving 9 bases between the germline ends. The CDR3 spans 15 residues. CDR3 amino acids: CASSLAIDYQETQYF. The DNA of the CDR3 is TGTGCCAGCAGCTTGGCCATAGATTACCAAGAGACCCAGTACTTC.

This clonotype was observed many times. The J gene is TRBJ2-1, the V gene TRBV12-3 or TRBV12-4, with D perhaps matching TRBD1 (7 bases). Trimming removed 2 bases at V and 8 bases at J, with 34 bases between. This CDR3 has 21 amino acids. In DNA form, the CDR3 reads TGTGCCAGCAGTTTATATATCCCGCAGGGGGGCTTCACGCGAAGTCACGATGAGCAGTTCTTC. Amino acid sequence: CASSLYIPQGGFTRSHDEQFF.

This clonotype has a handful of counts. The genes are TRBV29-1 and TRBJ2-3; weak D call: TRBD1 (6 bases). CDR1 and CDR2 (germline): SQVTM, ANQGSEA. The CDR3 runs 14 residues. Trimming cost V 7 bases and J 0 bases, with 14 bases left between them. The DNA for the CDR3 is TGCAGCGCCCCACAGGGATCTAGCACAGATACGCAGTATTTT. This sequence encodes CSAPQGSSTDTQYF.

This clonotype was detected only a few times. The chain joins TRBV2 to TRBJ2-5, with D possibly TRBD2 on 6 matching bases. The CDR3 is 14 amino acids. Per germline, CDR1 SNHLY and CDR2 FYNNEI. V was shortened by 4 bases and J by 4 bases, with 13 bases between the two germline ends. CDR3 protein: CASSVRLVVETQYF. The CDR3 DNA is TGTGCCAGCAGTGTGAGACTAGTTGTAGAGACCCAGTACTTC.

At least ten counts were recorded for this clonotype. This chain connects TRBV20-1 to TRBJ2-1, with unresolved D. The germline CDR1 and CDR2 sequences are DFQATT and SNEGSKA (reference sequence). The CDR3 is made up of 12 amino acids. V lost 3 bases and J lost 8, with 11 bases in between. The CDR3 sequence: CSARASIYEQFF. In nucleotides, the CDR3 is TGCAGTGCTAGGGCTAGTATCTATGAGCAGTTCTTC.

This clonotype was counted many times. V is TRBV12-3 or TRBV12-4 and J is TRBJ2-7, with TRBD1 matching over 9 bases. The trim removed 6 bases at V and 2 bases at J, leaving 8 bases unmatched. The CDR3 is 15 amino acids. The chain's CDR3 is CASREQGAGTYEQYF. The CDR3 DNA reads as TGTGCCAGCAGGGAACAGGGGGCGGGCACCTACGAGCAGTACTTC.

This clonotype was found a few times. This rearrangement joins TRBV24-1 to TRBJ2-7; 7 bases match TRBD2. CDR1 is KGHDR, CDR2 SFDVKD, per germline. CDR3 length equals 17 residues. V lost 0 bases and J lost 1; bases outside the gene matches: 8. The CDR3 loop reads CATSDLHSGGSSYEQYF. CDR3 DNA: TGTGCCACCAGTGATTTGCACTCCGGCGGGAGTTCCTACGAGCAGTACTTC.

This clonotype was counted at least ten times. This chain links TRBV7-6 with TRBJ2-1, with D hard to call. Germline V gene sequence: CDR1 SGHVS, CDR2 FNYEAQ. Trimming cost V 1 base and J 8 bases, with 15 bases left between them. There are 15 residues in the CDR3. CDR3 coding DNA: TGTGCCAGCAGCTTAGGAACCGGGCCCCTCGATGAGCAGTTCTTC. It is translated as CASSLGTGPLDEQFF.